The present TCR beta chain was sequenced within a study of T-cell memory formation after mild COVID-19. Study overall: Each donor largely had its own TCR clusters.

MiXCR, run by TCRdb on the 5' RACE reads, gives a single entry per CDR3 protein. The sample includes hundreds of thousands of distinct CDR3 sequences, about a sixth of them seen just once. CDR3 length: 17 amino acids. J was trimmed by 4 bases and V by 5 bases; bases with no gene match: 6. CDR1 SGHVS and CDR2 FNYEAQ come from the germline V gene. V usage is TRBV7-6 and J usage is TRBJ2-6, with 12 positions matching TRBD2. The TCR comes from an adult woman who had mild COVID-19 (a few samples of this study predate the infection). Cell type and time point are not known. The sample consisted of PBMCs or a T cell subset sorted from them (not recorded which). CDR3 loop: CASSATSGGSGANVLTF. The CDR3 nucleotides read TGTGCCAGCAGCGCGACTAGCGGGGGATCGGGGGCCAACGTCCTGACTTTC. The complete variable domain, with remaining parts taken from reference TRBV7-6 and TRBJ2-6, reads GAGVSQSPRYKVTKRGQDVALRCDPISGHVSLYWYRQALGQGPEFLTYFNYEAQQDKSGLPNDRFSAERPEGSISTLTIQRTEQRDSAMYRCASSATSGGSGANVLTFGAGSRLTVL.